This passage covers 25 T cell receptor beta chains from one sample sequenced in a study of blood T cell repertoires in COVID-19. TCRdb's copy holds only in-frame clones and misses some; the assay was immunoSEQ multiplex PCR. The sample records some 270,000 clones, around 88% being singletons. The source material was peripheral blood. The receptors originated from a man younger than 45 with acute or convalescent COVID-19.

The chain employs TRBV6-5 and TRBJ1-6, with D unresolved. The CDR3 has 15 amino acids. CDR1 is MNHEY and CDR2 is SVGAGI in the germline V gene. The V end was cut by 2 bases, the J end by 9 bases, with 14 bases between. The CDR3 DNA sequence: TGTGCCAGCAGTTACGTGTCCGGGGTTGGTTCACCCCTCCACTTT. Protein: CASSYVSGVGSPLHF.

The chain is built from TRBV2 and TRBJ1-5; D might be TRBD1 (5 bases). CDR1 SNHLY and CDR2 FYNNEI come from the germline V gene. The CDR3 consists of 16 residues. Trimming removed 4 bases at V and 5 bases at J, with 18 bases between. The CDR3 region is CASSGAAGFRDQPQHF. The CDR3 DNA reads TGTGCCAGCAGTGGGGCAGCCGGATTCAGGGATCAGCCCCAGCATTTT.

This chain uses TRBV27 with TRBJ1-2; D gene uncertain. CDR1 and CDR2 from the germline V gene are MNHEY and SMNVEV (reference sequence). This CDR3 spans 14 amino acids. V was trimmed by 2 bases and J by 5 bases, leaving 12 bases between them. In nucleotides, the CDR3 is TGTGCCAGCAGTTTAGGGCTGACCGGTTATGGCTACACCTTC. Amino acids: CASSLGLTGYGYTF.

The rearrangement joins TRBV9 to TRBJ1-2; 7 nucleotides line up with TRBD1. The CDR3 totals 12 residues. Germline loops: CDR1 SGDLS, CDR2 YYNGEE. The V gene end was trimmed by 3 bases and the J gene end by 8 bases; junction bases not matched to a gene: 4. CDR3 DNA sequence: TGTGCCAGCAGCGGACAGGGTTGGGGCTACACCTTC. Its protein product is CASSGQGWGYTF.

In the case of this clone: At the DNA level, this CDR3 is encoded by other sequences in the same sample as well. The chain carries TRBV28 and TRBJ1-5, with TRBD1 matching over 7 bases. V lost 3 bases and J lost 2; bases outside the gene matches: 1. Per the germline V gene, CDR1 is MDHEN and CDR2 is SYDVKM. CDR3 length equals 14 residues. The CDR3 region is CASSFGQGNQPQHF. The CDR3 DNA is TGTGCCAGCAGTTTTGGACAGGGCAATCAGCCCCAGCATTTT. The full variable domain, rest sourced from reference TRBV28 and TRBJ1-5, is DVKVTQSSRYLVKRTGEKVFLECVQDMDHENMFWYRQDPGLGLRLIYFSYDVKMKEKGDIPEGYSVSREKKERFSLILESASTNQTSMYLCASSFGQGNQPQHFGDGTRLSIL.

The CDR3 protein is CASSPTSPPGDTQYF. As DNA, the CDR3 is TGTGCCAGCAGCCCAACTAGCCCTCCTGGAGATACGCAGTATTTT. This chain links TRBV7-9 with TRBJ2-3; a weak D match, TRBD2 (6 bases). Germline-derived CDR1 and CDR2 are SEHNR and FQNEAQ (reference sequence). The V end lost 5 bases, the J end lost 5 bases, and 17 bases lay between the germline ends. The CDR3 has 15 amino acids.

Written as DNA, the CDR3 is TGCGCCAGCAGCTTGACTAGCGGGAGCTCTGGGGCCAACGTCCTGACTTTC. It is translated as CASSLTSGSSGANVLTF. The rearrangement uses TRBV5-1 and TRBJ2-6, with TRBD2 identical over 11 bases. CDR3 length: 17 amino acids. The V gene end was trimmed by 1 base and the J gene end by 0 bases; junction bases not matched to a gene: 0. Germline CDR1 and CDR2: SGHRS and YFSETQ.

This clone was detected only a few times. This rearrangement joins TRBV9 to TRBJ2-3; D is uncertain. The V end was cut by 2 bases, the J end by 1 base, with 8 bases between. Germline loops: CDR1 SGDLS, CDR2 YYNGEE. CDR3 length: 14 residues. CDR3 sequence reads: CASSVQSRTDTQYF. CDR3 in DNA: TGTGCCAGCAGCGTTCAGTCACGCACAGATACGCAGTATTTT.

This chain joins TRBV19 and TRBJ2-5, with 7 bases fitting TRBD1. The CDR3 runs 14 residues. The V and J ends lost 4 bases and 2 bases, in that order; junction bases with no gene match: 4. In germline, CDR1 is LNHDA, CDR2 SQIVND (reference sequence). The CDR3 is CASSTGGSQETQYF. The CDR3 DNA reads as TGTGCCAGTAGTACAGGGGGAAGTCAAGAGACCCAGTACTTC.

The chain has TRBV29-1 and TRBJ2-3; tentative D call: TRBD1 (5 bases). The CDR3 length is 13 residues. The germline gives CDR1 SQVTM, CDR2 ANQGSEA. With 4 bases removed from V and 6 bases from J, the gap between germline ends came to 14 bases. The CDR3 reads CSVAQQDGDTQYF. Written as DNA, the CDR3 is TGCAGCGTTGCTCAACAGGACGGGGATACGCAGTATTTT.

The J gene is TRBJ2-1, the V gene TRBV25-1; TRBD1 is a possible D gene (5 bases). Germline V CDR1 and CDR2: MGHDK, SYGVNS. The CDR3 consists of 12 residues. Deletions cut 2 bases from V and 10 bases from J, with 9 bases between. CDR3 residues: CASSEQGGEQFF. For the CDR3, the DNA is TGTGCCAGCAGTGAACAGGGTGGGGAGCAGTTCTTC.

The chain has TRBV4-1 and TRBJ1-5; the match to TRBD1 covers 8 bases. CDR3 length: 15 amino acids. After removal of 5 bases from V and 3 bases from J, the junction contained 6 bases not matched to a gene. Germline V gene lookup returns CDR1 MGHRA and CDR2 YSYEKL. The CDR3 region has the DNA TGCGCCAGCAGCGTCAGGACAGGGCCCAATCAGCCCCAGCATTTT. Residues: CASSVRTGPNQPQHF.

The chain links TRBV15 to TRBJ1-4; D is perhaps TRBD1 (5 bases). Germline-derived CDR1 and CDR2 are LNHNV and YYDKDF (reference sequence). Trimming pared 3 bases from V and 8 bases from J, leaving 13 bases between. The CDR3 is 14 amino acids. The CDR3 DNA is TGTGCCACCAGCAGTCGAAGGGGTGGGGAAAAACTGTTTTTT. It specifies CATSSRRGGEKLFF.

The chain carries TRBV4-2 and TRBJ1-5; D is unresolved. The V end lost 0 bases, the J end lost 9 bases, and 24 bases lay between the germline ends. Germline V gene lookup returns CDR1 LGHNA and CDR2 YNFKEQ. The CDR3 contains 18 residues. In DNA, the CDR3 is TGTGCCAGCAGCCAAGATCAAGCTCCCCGCATAGTAAGTCGGCCCCAGCATTTT. It yields the protein CASSQDQAPRIVSRPQHF.

The chain uses TRBV14 and TRBJ1-2; 7 bases map to TRBD1. The CDR3 contains 14 residues. Germline V gives CDR1 SGHDN, CDR2 FVKESK. J was trimmed by 7 bases and V by 4 bases; bases with no gene match: 9. As DNA, the CDR3 is TGTGCCAGCAGCCTAATCCAGGGGGGCGCTGGCTACACCTTC. Protein sequence: CASSLIQGGAGYTF.

The V and J genes are TRBV6-4 and TRBJ2-1; 12 bases map to TRBD2. The CDR3 covers 15 residues. Germline V lookup: CDR1 MRHNA, CDR2 SNTAGT. V lost 6 bases and J lost 7; bases outside the gene matches: 7. As DNA, the CDR3 is TGTGCCAGCAGCCTAACTAGCGGGAGGCAAAATGAGCAGTTCTTC. It is translated as CASSLTSGRQNEQFF.

V and J are TRBV18 and TRBJ1-1, with unresolved D. V dropped 4 bases and J dropped 0 bases, with 6 bases sitting between them. This CDR3 has 13 residues. CDR1 KGHSH and CDR2 LQKENI come from the germline V gene. The CDR3 sequence: CASSLRMNTEAFF. Here the CDR3 DNA reads TGTGCCAGCTCACTGAGAATGAACACTGAAGCTTTCTTT.

The chain couples TRBV28 to TRBJ2-5; 14 nucleotides agree with TRBD2. V lost 4 bases, J lost 2 bases, and 3 bases stayed unmatched. CDR3 size: 16 residues. Germline CDR1 is MDHEN and CDR2 is SYDVKM. The CDR3 DNA reads as TGTGCCAGCAGTTCCGGACTAGCGGGGGGTCAAGAGACCCAGTACTTC. This codes for CASSSGLAGGQETQYF. Filled out from reference TRBV28 and TRBJ2-5, the complete variable domain reads DVKVTQSSRYLVKRTGEKVFLECVQDMDHENMFWYRQDPGLGLRLIYFSYDVKMKEKGDIPEGYSVSREKKERFSLILESASTNQTSMYLCASSSGLAGGQETQYFGPGTRLLVL.

The chain employs TRBV11-3 and TRBJ2-2; 10 nucleotides match TRBD1. The germline V gene has CDR1 SGHNT and CDR2 YENEEA. This CDR3 has 15 residues. The junction had 10 bases not matched to a gene; V was cut back by 10 bases and J by 5 bases. CDR3 sequence (DNA): TGTGCCATCACCCCGGGACAGGGGTGGACCGGGGAGCTGTTTTTT. Its protein is CAITPGQGWTGELFF. Looking up the rest from reference TRBV11-3 and TRBJ2-2 gives the full variable domain: EAGVVQSPRYKIIEKKQPVAFWCNPISGHNTLYWYLQNLGQGPELLIRYENEEAVDDSQLPKDRFSAERLKGVDSTLKIQPAELGDSAVYLCAITPGQGWTGELFFGEGSRLTVL.

V and J are TRBV19 and TRBJ2-5; possible D gene TRBD2, 7 bases. This CDR3 spans 16 amino acids. CDR1 LNHDA and CDR2 SQIVND come from the germline V gene (reference sequence). V was cut by 3 bases and J by 10 bases, with 24 bases left in between. CDR3 loop: CASSIGPGGHGVGQYF. CDR3 sequence (DNA): TGTGCCAGTAGTATTGGGCCGGGGGGCCACGGGGTGGGCCAGTACTTC.

The chain recombines TRBV15 with TRBJ1-1; no clear D. CDR1 is LNHNV and CDR2 is YYDKDF in the germline V gene (reference sequence). V was cut by 0 bases and J by 4 bases, with 24 bases left in between. This CDR3 contains 19 residues. The chain's CDR3 is CATSRDKVGTGLGSTEAFF. The CDR3 DNA sequence: TGTGCCACCAGCAGAGATAAGGTCGGAACCGGGCTGGGGAGCACTGAAGCTTTCTTT.

The chain joins TRBV18 to TRBJ2-7, with D possibly TRBD2 on 5 matching bases. With 3 bases removed from V and 2 bases from J, the gap between germline ends came to 11 bases. In germline, CDR1 is KGHSH, CDR2 LQKENI. CDR3 length: 14 amino acids. The CDR3 bases are TGTGCCAGCTCACCTGACTACCAAACCTACGAGCAGTACTTC. This translates into CASSPDYQTYEQYF. Full variable domain (remainder filled in from reference TRBV18 and TRBJ2-7): NAGVMQNPRHLVRRRGQEARLRCSPMKGHSHVYWYRQLPEEGLKFMVYLQKENIIDESGMPKERFSAEFPKEGPSILRIQQVVRGDSAAYFCASSPDYQTYEQYFGPGTRLTVT.

The J gene is TRBJ1-4, the V gene TRBV25-1; 7 bases agree with TRBD1. Germline CDR1 and CDR2: MGHDK and SYGVNS. V lost 2 bases, J lost 7 bases, and 7 bases stayed unmatched. The CDR3 is 15 amino acids. CDR3 in amino acids: CASSERQGRGEKLFF. As DNA, the CDR3 is TGTGCCAGCAGTGAACGACAGGGCCGGGGTGAAAAACTGTTTTTT.

This clone was detected only once. The CDR3 DNA reads as TGCGCCAGCAGCCGAGACACAGGGACTAACTATGGCTACACCTTC. Protein product: CASSRDTGTNYGYTF. The rearrangement joins TRBV4-1 to TRBJ1-2, with a tentative D call TRBD1 (6 bases). This CDR3 has 15 residues. CDR1 MGHRA and CDR2 YSYEKL come from the germline V gene. Trimming cost V 4 bases and J 0 bases, with 12 bases left between them.

The chain links TRBV5-1 to TRBJ2-7; 9 nucleotides agree with TRBD1. Germline values: CDR1 SGHRS, CDR2 YFSETQ. The CDR3 is made up of 13 amino acids. Losses at the gene ends were 2 bases for V and 5 bases for J; bases not matched to a gene: 2. The CDR3 nucleotides read TGCGCCAGCAGCTTTGGGACAGGGAACGAGCAGTACTTC. Protein: CASSFGTGNEQYF.